These 11 T cell receptor beta chains were all obtained from the same sample, sequenced in a study of blood T cell repertoires in COVID-19. Measured with immunoSEQ multiplex PCR; TCRdb has only the in-frame clones, and not every one. The sample comprises about 170,000 clones, 84% of which are singletons, and about 14% rests with the top ten. The sequenced sample consisted of peripheral blood. These receptors all come from a woman between 70 and 85 years old with COVID-19, enrolled during active disease.

The rearrangement links TRBV12-3 or TRBV12-4 to TRBJ1-5, with D possibly matching TRBD1 (6 bases). V lost 1 base and J lost 7, with 8 bases in between. The length of the CDR3 is 13 residues. The CDR3 protein is CASSLDREQPQHF. The CDR3 nucleotides read TGTGCCAGCAGTTTAGACAGGGAGCAGCCCCAGCATTTT.

This clone appeared once. The V call is TRBV5-1, the J call TRBJ2-1; possibly TRBD2 for D (6 bases). There are 16 residues in the CDR3. V shed 1 base and J shed 6 bases, with 17 bases lying between them. Germline V gene lookup returns CDR1 SGHRS and CDR2 YFSETQ. The CDR3 region has the DNA TGCGCCAGCAGCTTGATTAGCGGTGGGGCGGGCAATGAGCAGTTCTTC. This codes for CASSLISGGAGNEQFF.

V is TRBV6-5 and J is TRBJ1-2; 8 bases fit TRBD1. The CDR3 is made up of 16 amino acids. V lost 4 bases to trimming and J lost 5 bases; unmatched junction nucleotides: 12. The germline V gene has CDR1 MNHEY and CDR2 SVGAGI. The CDR3 region is CASSSRPGTGGYGYTF. CDR3 coding DNA: TGTGCCAGCAGTTCCCGTCCCGGGACAGGTGGTTATGGCTACACCTTC.

The genes are TRBV6-5 and TRBJ2-4; D is perhaps TRBD2 (7 bases). The CDR3 extends over 15 amino acids. Germline CDR1 reads MNHEY; CDR2 reads SVGAGI. V lost 6 bases to trimming and J lost 7 bases, with 19 bases between them. The CDR3 region has the DNA TGTGCCAGCAGCGGCCATAGGGGGGGCTTTAACATTCAGTACTTC. Translation: CASSGHRGGFNIQYF.

The chain has TRBV28 and TRBJ1-2; possibly TRBD1 for D (5 bases). Germline lookup yields CDR1 MDHEN and CDR2 SYDVKM. The CDR3 runs 14 residues. The V end lost 7 bases, the J end lost 6 bases, and 18 bases lay between the germline ends. CDR3: CASTLAEGSHGYTF. The CDR3 coding sequence is TGTGCCAGCACTCTGGCGGAGGGGTCACATGGCTACACCTTC.

This chain connects TRBV12-5 to TRBJ2-3; 11 bases map to TRBD2. This CDR3 is built from 14 residues. J was trimmed by 6 bases and V by 6 bases; bases with no gene match: 5. Germline lookup yields CDR1 LGHNT and CDR2 FRNRAP. CDR3 in amino acids: CASGDSGRGDTQYF. DNA of the CDR3: TGTGCTAGTGGCGATAGCGGGAGGGGGGATACGCAGTATTTT.

The genes are TRBV29-1 and TRBJ2-3, with 12 bases identical to TRBD2. CDR3 length: 13 amino acids. CDR1 and CDR2 (germline): SQVTM, ANQGSEA. Unmatched junction bases numbered 2, after V lost 8 bases and J lost 2 bases. In DNA form, the CDR3 reads TGCAGCACTAGCGGGGGGTCCACAGATACGCAGTATTTT. Protein sequence: CSTSGGSTDTQYF.

The rearrangement links TRBV2 to TRBJ2-5; 11 nucleotides match TRBD1. The CDR3 length is 15 residues. Germline V gene lookup returns CDR1 SNHLY and CDR2 FYNNEI. J gave up 2 bases and V 5 bases, and 4 bases lay outside the gene matches. The CDR3 loop is CASSYRDRGQETQYF. The CDR3 DNA sequence: TGTGCCAGCAGTTACCGGGACAGGGGGCAAGAGACCCAGTACTTC.

Written as DNA, the CDR3 is TGTGCCAGCAGAACAGGACAGGGCGTCGGGGAGCTGTTTTTT. Protein: CASRTGQGVGELFF. This rearrangement joins TRBV28 to TRBJ2-2, with 8 positions matching TRBD1. V was clipped by 6 bases and J by 7 bases; unmatched bases: 7. Germline V gene lookup returns CDR1 MDHEN and CDR2 SYDVKM. CDR3 length equals 14 residues. Full variable domain (rest looked up from reference TRBV28 and TRBJ2-2): DVKVTQSSRYLVKRTGEKVFLECVQDMDHENMFWYRQDPGLGLRLIYFSYDVKMKEKGDIPEGYSVSREKKERFSLILESASTNQTSMYLCASRTGQGVGELFFGEGSRLTVL.

The V call is TRBV14, the J call TRBJ2-2, with D perhaps matching TRBD1 (6 bases). The germline gives CDR1 SGHDN, CDR2 FVKESK. Trimming removed 1 base at V and 5 bases at J, with 8 bases between. The CDR3 extends over 14 amino acids. CDR3 in amino acids: CASSQARGTGELFF. CDR3 bases: TGTGCCAGCAGCCAAGCGAGGGGGACCGGGGAGCTGTTTTTT. Supplemented by reference TRBV14 and TRBJ2-2, the full variable domain reads EAGVTQFPSHSVIEKGQTVTLRCDPISGHDNLYWYRRVMGKEIKFLLHFVKESKQDESGMPNNRFLAERTGGTYSTLKVQPAELEDSGVYFCASSQARGTGELFFGEGSRLTVL.

The V call is TRBV4-2, the J call TRBJ2-1, with a weak D call TRBD2 (6 bases). CDR3 length: 13 amino acids. Trimming pared 4 bases from V and 13 bases from J, leaving 17 bases between. Germline CDR1 and CDR2: LGHNA and YNFKEQ. DNA of the CDR3: TGTGCCAGCAGCCCGGAGGGAGAGGACTACCAGTTCTTC. Translated, it gives CASSPEGEDYQFF.